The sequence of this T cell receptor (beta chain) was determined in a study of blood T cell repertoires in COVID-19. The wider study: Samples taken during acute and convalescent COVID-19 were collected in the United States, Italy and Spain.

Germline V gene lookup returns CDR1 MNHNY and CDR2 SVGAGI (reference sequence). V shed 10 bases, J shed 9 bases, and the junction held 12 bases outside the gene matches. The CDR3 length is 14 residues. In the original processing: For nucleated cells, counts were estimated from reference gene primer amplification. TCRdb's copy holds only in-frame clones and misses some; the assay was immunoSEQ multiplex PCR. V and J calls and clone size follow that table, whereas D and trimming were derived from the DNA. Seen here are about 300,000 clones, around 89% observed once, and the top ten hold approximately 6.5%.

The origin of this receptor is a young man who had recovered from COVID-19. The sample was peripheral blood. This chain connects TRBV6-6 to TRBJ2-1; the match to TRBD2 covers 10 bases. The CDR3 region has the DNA TGTGCCACCCAAGCGCTAGCGGGAGTGGGTGAGCAGTTCTTC. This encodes CATQALAGVGEQFF.